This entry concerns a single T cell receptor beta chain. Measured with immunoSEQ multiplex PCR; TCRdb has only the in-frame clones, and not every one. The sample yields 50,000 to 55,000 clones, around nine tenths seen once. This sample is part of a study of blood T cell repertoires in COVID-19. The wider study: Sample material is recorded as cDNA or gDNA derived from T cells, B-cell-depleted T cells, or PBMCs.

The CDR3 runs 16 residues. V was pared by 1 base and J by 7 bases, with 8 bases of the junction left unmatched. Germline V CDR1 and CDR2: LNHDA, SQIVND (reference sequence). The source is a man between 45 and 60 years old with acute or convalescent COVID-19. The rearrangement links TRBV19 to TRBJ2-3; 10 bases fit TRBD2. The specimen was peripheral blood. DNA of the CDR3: TGTGCCAGTAGTATAGTGCCTAGCGGGGGAGTGAATACGCAGTATTTT. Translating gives CASSIVPSGGVNTQYF.